The present TCR beta chain was sequenced within a study of control samples from healthy donors and cancer patients. Trimming removed 4 bases from V and 8 bases from J; junction bases left unmatched: 13. This CDR3 region has 15 residues. Looked up from germline, CDR1 is SGHKS and CDR2 is YYEKEE (reference sequence). Produced via immunoSEQ multiplex PCR; TCRdb's table is partial and in-frame only. The profile covers about 120,000 clones, with around 87% appearing a single time and about 12% taken by the ten largest. The gene calls are TRBV5-5 and TRBJ1-2; 8 nucleotides line up with TRBD1. The TCR was taken from a man aged 25 to 40 in good health. Sequenced sample: blood. The CDR3 nucleotides read TGTGCCAGCAGCCTTAGATCGGGGACAGGCGGAGGCTACACCTTC. Residues: CASSLRSGTGGGYTF.